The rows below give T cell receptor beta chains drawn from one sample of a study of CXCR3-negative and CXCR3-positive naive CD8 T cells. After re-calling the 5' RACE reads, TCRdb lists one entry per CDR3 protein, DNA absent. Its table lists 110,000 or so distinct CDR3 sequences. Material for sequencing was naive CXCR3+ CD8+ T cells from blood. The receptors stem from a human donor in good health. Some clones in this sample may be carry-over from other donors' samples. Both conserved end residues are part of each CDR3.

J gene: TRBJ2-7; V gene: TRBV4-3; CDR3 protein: CASSQAWTDSYEQYF
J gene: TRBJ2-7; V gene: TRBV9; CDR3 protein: CASSVTSGTSYEQYF
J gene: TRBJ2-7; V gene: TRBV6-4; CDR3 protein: CAPSKGYGYEQYF
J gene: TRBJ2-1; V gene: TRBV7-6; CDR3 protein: CASSLTPYDSYNEQFF
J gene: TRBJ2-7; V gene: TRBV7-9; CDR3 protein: CASSEVSSGDSYEQYF
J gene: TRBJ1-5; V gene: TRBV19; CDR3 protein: CASTNPSNQPQHF
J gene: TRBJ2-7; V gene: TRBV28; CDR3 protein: CASRSIYEQYF
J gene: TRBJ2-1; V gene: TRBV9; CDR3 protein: CASSVASASGYNEQFF
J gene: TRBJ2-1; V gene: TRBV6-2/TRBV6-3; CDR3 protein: CASSYESRAVEQFF
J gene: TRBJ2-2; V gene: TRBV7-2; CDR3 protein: CASSLGVTANTGELFF
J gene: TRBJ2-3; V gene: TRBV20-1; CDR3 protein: CSADPGTTTDTQYF
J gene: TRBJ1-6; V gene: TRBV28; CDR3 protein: CASSLDRERYNSPLHF
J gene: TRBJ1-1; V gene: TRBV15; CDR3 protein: CPTSFDRSHGTEAFF
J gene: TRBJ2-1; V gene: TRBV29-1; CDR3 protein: CSVELAGRNEQLF
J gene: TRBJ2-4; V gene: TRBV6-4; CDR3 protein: CASSAGQVAKNIQYF
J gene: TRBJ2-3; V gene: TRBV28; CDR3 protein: CASRNVPADTQYF
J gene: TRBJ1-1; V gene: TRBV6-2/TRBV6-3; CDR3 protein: CASRTDRENTEAFF
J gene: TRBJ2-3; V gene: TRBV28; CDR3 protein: CASSTGGMADTQYF
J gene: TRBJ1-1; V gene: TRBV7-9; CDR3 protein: CASSWTQGGNTEAFF
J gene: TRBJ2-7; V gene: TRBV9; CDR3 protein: CASSVTGGFSYEQYF
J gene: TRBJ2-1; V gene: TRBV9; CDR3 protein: CASSVGPPNNEQFF
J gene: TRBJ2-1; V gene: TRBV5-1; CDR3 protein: CASSLGRGRPREFF
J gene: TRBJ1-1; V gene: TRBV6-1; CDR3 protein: CASSNGQGWLEAFF
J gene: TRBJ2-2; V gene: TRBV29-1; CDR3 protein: CSVDLGQGNTGELFF
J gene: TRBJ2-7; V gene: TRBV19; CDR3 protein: CASSISGIFYEQYF
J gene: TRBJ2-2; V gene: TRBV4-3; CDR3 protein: CASSQEGTVGELFF
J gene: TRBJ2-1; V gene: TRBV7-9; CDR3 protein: CASSPSHQGLDEQFF
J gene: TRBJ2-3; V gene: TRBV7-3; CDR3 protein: CASSTTGSGEADTQYF
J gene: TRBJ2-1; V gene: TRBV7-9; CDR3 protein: CASSARMSSYNEQFF
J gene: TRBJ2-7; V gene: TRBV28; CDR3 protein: CASSLSGRTYEQYF
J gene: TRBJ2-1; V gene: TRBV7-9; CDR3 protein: CASSFGTGTSKYEQFF
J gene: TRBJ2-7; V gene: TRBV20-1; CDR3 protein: CSATLSTYEQYF
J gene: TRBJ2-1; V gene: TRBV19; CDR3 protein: CASSIVGGTYNEQFF
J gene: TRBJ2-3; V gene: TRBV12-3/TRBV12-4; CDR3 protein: CAIATGTTPTDTQYF
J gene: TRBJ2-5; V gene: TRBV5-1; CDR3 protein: CASSWGAEETQYF
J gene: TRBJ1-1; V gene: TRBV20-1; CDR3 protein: CSATPTDWGLNTEAFF
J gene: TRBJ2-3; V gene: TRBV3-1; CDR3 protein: CASSLGTLPDTQYF
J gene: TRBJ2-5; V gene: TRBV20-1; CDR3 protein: CSATDRQETQYF
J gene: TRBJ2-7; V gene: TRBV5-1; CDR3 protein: CASSLAGVGTYEQYF
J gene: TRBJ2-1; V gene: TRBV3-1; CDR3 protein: CASSPGLAGGYEQFF
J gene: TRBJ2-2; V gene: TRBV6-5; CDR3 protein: CASSYRVTGELFF
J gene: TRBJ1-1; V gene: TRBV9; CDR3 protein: CASTLGGGPMTEAFF
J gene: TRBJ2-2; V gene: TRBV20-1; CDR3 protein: CSARSLGGPDTGELFF
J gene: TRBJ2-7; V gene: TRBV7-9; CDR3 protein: CASSQLAVSYEQYF
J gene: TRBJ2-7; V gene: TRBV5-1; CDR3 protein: CASSLVGVAGVGDEQYF
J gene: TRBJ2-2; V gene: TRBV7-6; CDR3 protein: CASSFGTSGRATGELFF
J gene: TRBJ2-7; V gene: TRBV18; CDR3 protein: CASSPDARFYEQYF
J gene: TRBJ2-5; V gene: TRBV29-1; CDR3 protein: CSVQEQPYQETQYF
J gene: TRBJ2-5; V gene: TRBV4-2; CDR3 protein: CASSPRGAGGPLFGETQYF
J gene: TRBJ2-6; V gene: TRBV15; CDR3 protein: CATSGEDRYSGANVLTF
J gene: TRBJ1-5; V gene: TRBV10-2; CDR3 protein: CASSELRQPQHF
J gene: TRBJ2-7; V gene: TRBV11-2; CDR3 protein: CASSLEYRIAYEQYF
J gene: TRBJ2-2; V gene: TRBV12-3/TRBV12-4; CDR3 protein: CATRLGPGELFF
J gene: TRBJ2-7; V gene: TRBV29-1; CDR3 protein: CSVEQGYSYEQYF
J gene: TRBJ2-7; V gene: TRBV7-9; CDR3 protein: CASSTPTTGDEQYF